This entry concerns a single T cell receptor beta chain. Its target is unknown. This may come from a read error, since a much larger clone is one base off. The sample originates from a study of tumor and adjacent non-tumor tissue in lung cancer. Whole-study findings and limits: Compared with tumor, normal lung showed significantly lower TCR diversity. Tumor TCR diversity, when higher, was linked to shorter survival.

TCRbeta libraries were built with three rounds of nested PCR, modified from ARM-PCR. MiXCR was run by TCRdb on the multiplex PCR reads, yielding one entry per CDR3 protein. The sample lists 50,000 to 70,000 distinct CDR3 sequences, roughly two thirds occurring once. RNA was extracted from bulk tissue without any cell sorting. More than 3 cm separated this lung sample from the edge of the tumor. This CDR3 has 12 residues. V was pared by 5 bases and J by 9 bases, with 13 bases between. This chain uses TRBV12-3 or TRBV12-4 with TRBJ2-5; D is uncertain. The TCR comes from a man in his sixties or seventies with non-small cell lung cancer. The sample comprised distant non-tumor lung tissue. DNA for the CDR3: TGTGCCAGCAGTGCTGAAGGTGTGGCCCAGTACTTC. Its translation: CASSAEGVAQYF.